This T cell receptor (beta chain) was sequenced for a study of blood T cell repertoires in COVID-19. As for the study in general: The samples span acute and convalescent COVID-19 from the United States, Italy and Spain. The analysed material was cDNA or gDNA that came from T cells, B-cell-depleted T cells, or PBMCs.

As processed by the authors: Reference gene primers were amplified, and this amplification served to estimate nucleated cell counts. The protocol was immunoSEQ multiplex PCR, while the TCRdb copy is restricted to in-frame clones and leaves out a portion. V and J calls and clone size come straight from that table; D and trimming were deduced from the DNA. The table includes under 170,000 clones, 75% to 90% detected once. There are 15 residues in the CDR3. The germline V gene encodes CDR1 LNHDA and CDR2 SQIVND (reference sequence). J lost 3 bases, V lost 2 bases, and 5 bases had no gene match. The rearrangement joins TRBV19 to TRBJ2-5, with 8 positions matching TRBD2. Sequenced material: peripheral blood. The receptor's source is a man between 65 and 85 years old with acute or convalescent COVID-19. The CDR3 DNA sequence: TGTGCCAGTAGTATACTCGGGGGGGCCAAAGAGACCCAGTACTTC. This encodes CASSILGGAKETQYF.